This T cell receptor (beta chain) was captured in a study of blood T cell repertoires in COVID-19. Study-level background: Italy, Spain and the United States were the sources of the convalescent and acute COVID-19 samples.

The V and J ends lost 1 base and 5 bases respectively, with 11 bases between them. This CDR3 is built from 15 residues. Germline values: CDR1 MNHEY, CDR2 SVGAGI. Using immunoSEQ multiplex PCR, the repertoire was profiled, and TCRdb retains in-frame clones only, with some absent. The sample carries approximately 150,000 clones, roughly 87% recorded once. Input material: PBMCs or T cells enriched from blood (not recorded which). This receptor was taken from a human donor with acute COVID-19. The donor label of this sample is uncertain. The genes are TRBV6-5 and TRBJ1-4; D is uncertain. For the CDR3, the DNA is TGTGCCAGCAGTTACTACAAGGCGACAAATGAAAAACTGTTTTTT. Translated: CASSYYKATNEKLFF.